The 10 T cell receptor beta chains below come from one sample, sequenced in a study of vaccination and CD4 T cells after COVID-19. No antigen has been identified for these receptors. An Oncomine TCR Beta short-read assay was used to sequence the DNA from cultured CD4+ T cells. Via MiXCR, TCRdb re-called the PCR reads, giving one row per CDR3 protein. The sample contains about 11,000 distinct CDR3 sequences, approximately 50% of which appear only once. Treatment: roughly ten-day PBMC culture with coronavirus spike peptide pools or control peptides (ViraFEST assay). The source material was CD4+ T cells from blood, cultured in vitro. These receptors came from a human donor who had recovered from COVID-19.

In its sample, this clonotype was seen once. The chain is built from TRBV20-1 and TRBJ2-7, with 10 bases lining up with TRBD2. CDR3 length: 12 amino acids. V dropped 6 bases and J dropped 2; count of bases not matched to a gene: 1. CDR1 and CDR2 from the germline V gene are DFQATT and SNEGSKA (reference sequence). The CDR3 sequence: CSAAGGPYEQYF. The CDR3 DNA sequence: TGCAGTGCAGCGGGAGGGCCCTACGAGCAGTACTTC.

A few counts support this clonotype. The V and J genes are TRBV2 and TRBJ2-5; D remains unclear. The CDR3 has 16 residues. V was shortened by 6 bases and J by 5 bases, with 22 bases between the two germline ends. CDR1 is SNHLY and CDR2 is FYNNEI in the germline V gene. The CDR3 reads CASRLFGTSTGETQYF. The DNA of the CDR3 is TGTGCCAGCAGACTATTCGGTACATCCACGGGCGAGACCCAGTACTTC.

The genes are TRBV5-1 and TRBJ2-7; 9 positions agree with TRBD1. Germline V lookup: CDR1 SGHRS, CDR2 YFSETQ. The CDR3 spans 15 residues. Trimming took 0 bases from V and 5 from J; bases not matched to a gene: 6. The CDR3 sequence is CASSLAGGQGHEQYF. In nucleotides, the CDR3 is TGCGCCAGCAGCTTGGCTGGGGGACAGGGCCACGAGCAGTACTTC.

The rearrangement joins TRBV7-2 to TRBJ2-2, with 11 bases that match TRBD2. CDR1 is SGHTA and CDR2 is FQGNSA in the germline V gene. With V trimmed by 2 bases and J by 7 bases, 6 bases remained unmatched. CDR3 length equals 16 residues. CDR3 protein: CASSLTSGRSNGELFF. CDR3 nucleotide sequence: TGTGCCAGCAGCTTAACTAGCGGGAGAAGTAACGGGGAGCTGTTTTTT. Full variable domain (outside the CDR3, taken from reference TRBV7-2 and TRBJ2-2): GAGVSQSPSNKVTEKGKDVELRCDPISGHTALYWYRQSLGQGLEFLIYFQGNSAPDKSGLPSDRFSAERTGGSVSTLTIQRTQQEDSAVYLCASSLTSGRSNGELFFGEGSRLTVL.

The CDR3, as DNA: TGTGCCACCAGTGATTCCACGGGAGTACGACCAGAGACCCAGTACTTC. Translating it yields CATSDSTGVRPETQYF. This chain uses TRBV24-1 with TRBJ2-5; D is perhaps TRBD2 (6 bases). The CDR3 covers 16 residues. In germline, CDR1 is KGHDR, CDR2 SFDVKD. V was shortened by 2 bases and J by 4 bases, with 16 bases between the two germline ends.

CDR3 protein: CASKEGGRSEQFF. Here the CDR3 DNA reads TGTGCCAGTAAAGAGGGCGGGAGGAGTGAGCAGTTCTTC. The chain links TRBV19 to TRBJ2-1; 8 bases line up with TRBD2. The CDR3 runs to 13 residues. Germline lookup yields CDR1 LNHDA and CDR2 SQIVND (reference sequence). The V and J ends lost 7 bases and 9 bases, in that order; junction bases with no gene match: 8.

Here the CDR3 reads CASSHVITDTQYF. Written as DNA, the CDR3 is TGTGCCAGCTCACACGTAATCACAGATACGCAGTATTTT. This chain connects TRBV18 to TRBJ2-3; D is undetermined. The CDR3 consists of 13 residues. Germline lookup yields CDR1 KGHSH and CDR2 LQKENI. The ends were cut back, 4 bases at V and 2 bases at J, with 7 bases in the middle.

V usage is TRBV9 and J usage is TRBJ2-7, with 11 bases fitting TRBD2. J was trimmed by 6 bases and V by 0 bases; bases with no gene match: 2. Germline lookup yields CDR1 SGDLS and CDR2 YYNGEE. The CDR3 sequence is 14 residues long. CDR3 loop: CASSVVAGGGEQYF. The CDR3, as DNA: TGTGCCAGCAGCGTAGTAGCGGGAGGGGGCGAGCAGTACTTC.

This clonotype was seen a few times. This rearrangement joins TRBV6-4 to TRBJ2-2, with D tentatively TRBD2 (6 bases). The CDR3 has 13 residues. From germline, CDR1 is MRHNA and CDR2 SNTAGT. The V and J ends lost 0 bases and 7 bases respectively, with 6 bases between them. CDR3 protein: CASSDSTSGELFF. The CDR3 nucleotides read TGTGCCAGCAGTGACTCGACTAGCGGGGAGCTGTTTTTT.

V gene TRBV15 combines with J gene TRBJ2-7, with D possibly being TRBD1 (5 bases). The V and J ends lost 1 base and 7 bases respectively, with 17 bases between them. The CDR3 has 15 amino acids. Germline V gene lookup returns CDR1 LNHNV and CDR2 YYDKDF (reference sequence). CDR3 coding DNA: TGTGCCACCAGCAGAGTCCCAGGGTTTATTGGTGAGCAGTACTTC. It specifies CATSRVPGFIGEQYF. Full variable domain (remainder filled in from reference TRBV15 and TRBJ2-7): DAMVIQNPRYQVTQFGKPVTLSCSQTLNHNVMYWYQQKSSQAPKLLFHYYDKDFNNEADTPDNFQSRRPNTSFCFLDIRSPGLGDTAMYLCATSRVPGFIGEQYFGPGTRLTVT.